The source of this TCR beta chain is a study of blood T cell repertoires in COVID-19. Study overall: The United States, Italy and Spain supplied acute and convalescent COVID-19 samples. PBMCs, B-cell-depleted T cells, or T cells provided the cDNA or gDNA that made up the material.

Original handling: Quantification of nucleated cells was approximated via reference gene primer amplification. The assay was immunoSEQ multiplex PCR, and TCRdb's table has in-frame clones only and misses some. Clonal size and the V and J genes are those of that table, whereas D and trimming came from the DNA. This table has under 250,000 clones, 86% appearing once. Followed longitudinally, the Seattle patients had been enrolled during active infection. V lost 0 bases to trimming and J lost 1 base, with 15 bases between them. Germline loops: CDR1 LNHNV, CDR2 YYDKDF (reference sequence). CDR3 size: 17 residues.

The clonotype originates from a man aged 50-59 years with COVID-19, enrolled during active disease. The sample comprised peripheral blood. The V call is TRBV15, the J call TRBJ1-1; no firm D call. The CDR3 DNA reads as TGTGCCACCAGCAGAGATACATCGCAGTCCAAGAACACTGAAGCTTTCTTT. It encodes CATSRDTSQSKNTEAFF.